The 27 T cell receptor beta chains in this list originate from one sample, sequenced in a study of PD-1 blockade in classical Hodgkin lymphoma. Autologous stem cell transplantation was followed by relapse in every patient, and brentuximab vedotin exposure varied. Magnetic negative selection of thawed PBMCs was the method by which CD4+ T cells were purified. The repertoire was sequenced with immunoSEQ multiplex PCR; TCRdb's copy has only in-frame clones and lacks some. This sample has 27,000 or so clones, with 60% to 85% found just once. The specimen was CD4+ T cells from blood, collected at baseline. These receptors came from a human donor with classical Hodgkin lymphoma.

The gene calls are TRBV18 and TRBJ1-1; D not resolved. The CDR3 covers 13 residues. Germline V gene data show CDR1 as KGHSH and CDR2 as LQKENI. V dropped 5 bases and J dropped 0 bases, with 7 bases sitting between them. This chain's CDR3 is CASSDHVNTEAFF. Here the CDR3 DNA reads TGTGCCAGCTCAGATCACGTGAACACTGAAGCTTTCTTT.

This clone came up once. The chain carries TRBV5-1 and TRBJ2-7; unclear D gene. The CDR3 length is 14 residues. Germline V gives CDR1 SGHRS, CDR2 YFSETQ. V lost 0 bases, J lost 5 bases, and 12 bases lay in between. The CDR3 DNA reads TGCGCCAGCAGCTTGGCGGTAGCCATTGACGAGCAGTACTTC. This codes for CASSLAVAIDEQYF.

This clone was observed once. This chain connects TRBV5-6 to TRBJ2-7, with 10 bases matching TRBD1. Trimming took 5 bases from V and 5 from J; bases not matched to a gene: 10. The CDR3 spans 15 residues. The germline V gene has CDR1 SGHDT and CDR2 YYEEEE. The CDR3 here is CASREETGGIHEQYF. DNA for the CDR3: TGTGCCAGCAGGGAGGAGACAGGGGGCATCCACGAGCAGTACTTC.

The rearrangement uses TRBV4-2 and TRBJ2-5; TRBD1 aligns across 8 bases. This CDR3 has 14 residues. The ends lost 4 bases at V and 5 bases at J; junction bases unmatched: 6. CDR1 is LGHNA, CDR2 YNFKEQ, per germline. CDR3 in amino acids: CASSLSGGFETQYF. The CDR3 DNA is TGTGCCAGCAGCCTGTCAGGGGGCTTCGAGACCCAGTACTTC.

The rearrangement links TRBV30 to TRBJ2-7; D unclear. From germline, CDR1 is GTSNPN and CDR2 SVGIG (reference sequence). The CDR3 length is 15 residues. V lost 0 bases to trimming and J lost 2 bases, with 14 bases between them. CDR3 sequence reads: CAWSVWRQNTYEQYF. CDR3 coding DNA: TGTGCCTGGAGTGTATGGCGGCAGAATACCTACGAGCAGTACTTC. Filled out from reference TRBV30 and TRBJ2-7, the complete variable domain reads SQTIHQWPATLVQPVGSPLSLECTVEGTSNPNLYWYRQAAGRGLQLLFYSVGIGQISSEVPQNLSASRPQDRQFILSSKKLLLSDSGFYLCAWSVWRQNTYEQYFGPGTRLTVT.

This sequence joins TRBV5-1 and TRBJ2-7, with no clear D. The CDR3 is 15 residues long. The V and J ends lost 2 bases and 3 bases respectively, with 15 bases between them. The germline gives CDR1 SGHRS, CDR2 YFSETQ. CDR3 loop: CASSFDGSGDYEQYF. The CDR3 nucleotides are TGCGCCAGCAGCTTTGATGGGTCAGGAGACTACGAGCAGTACTTC.

This chain uses TRBV4-3 with TRBJ2-7, with TRBD2 matching over 9 bases. Germline V gene data show CDR1 as LGHNA and CDR2 as YSLEER. The CDR3 length is 18 residues. V was clipped by 0 bases and J by 4 bases; unmatched bases: 13. The CDR3 bases are TGCGCCAGCAGCCAAGATCGAGACCTGGCGGGGGGGTTTTACGAGCAGTACTTC. This translates into CASSQDRDLAGGFYEQYF.

V usage is TRBV10-3 and J usage is TRBJ2-3, with D unresolved. CDR1 is ENHRY, CDR2 SYGVKD, per germline. This CDR3 has 13 amino acids. V lost 7 bases and J lost 3, with 11 bases in between. The chain's CDR3 is CAIKGRRTDTQYF. The DNA of the CDR3 is TGTGCCATCAAAGGCAGGAGAACAGATACGCAGTATTTT.

The V gene is TRBV28, the J gene TRBJ2-7; D call uncertain. Germline CDR1 reads MDHEN; CDR2 reads SYDVKM. V shed 2 bases and J shed 2 bases, with 10 bases lying between them. The CDR3 length is 14 residues. The chain's CDR3 is CASSLGGTPYEQYF. The CDR3, as DNA: TGTGCCAGCAGTTTAGGCGGAACACCCTACGAGCAGTACTTC.

V usage is TRBV7-9 and J usage is TRBJ1-3; possible D gene TRBD1, 5 bases. The CDR3 consists of 16 residues. V was cut by 5 bases and J by 2 bases, with 16 bases left in between. Germline V gene data show CDR1 as SEHNR and CDR2 as FQNEAQ (reference sequence). The CDR3 DNA reads as TGTGCCAGCAGCCTAGGGGCGGGAGGGGCTGGAAACACCATATATTTT. Translating it yields CASSLGAGGAGNTIYF.

The chain recombines TRBV5-1 with TRBJ1-2, with 12 bases identical to TRBD1. CDR1 and CDR2 (germline): SGHRS, YFSETQ. The CDR3 runs to 14 residues. The ends lost 4 bases at V and 6 bases at J; junction bases unmatched: 4. The CDR3 reads CASSGGQGADGYTF. The CDR3 coding sequence is TGCGCCAGCAGCGGGGGACAGGGGGCGGATGGCTACACCTTC.

This rearrangement joins TRBV18 to TRBJ1-4; no definite D call. The CDR3 is made up of 15 amino acids. CDR1 KGHSH and CDR2 LQKENI come from the germline V gene. Trimming cost V 3 bases and J 5 bases, with 13 bases left between them. CDR3: CASSPAAGENEKLFF. The CDR3 nucleotides are TGTGCCAGCTCACCGGCGGCAGGAGAGAATGAAAAACTGTTTTTT.

The chain is built from TRBV29-1 and TRBJ2-7; 9 bases are shared with TRBD1. CDR1 is SQVTM and CDR2 is ANQGSEA in the germline V gene. J was trimmed by 5 bases and V by 0 bases; bases with no gene match: 11. This CDR3 has 16 residues. CDR3 in DNA: TGCAGCGTTGAAGATCCGTTGACAGGGGGAGGCCACGAGCAGTACTTC. Translation gives CSVEDPLTGGGHEQYF.

The chain joins TRBV7-2 to TRBJ1-5; 7 nucleotides align to TRBD1. The germline gives CDR1 SGHTA, CDR2 FQGNSA. Unmatched junction bases numbered 0, after V lost 3 bases and J lost 1 base. The CDR3 sequence is 14 residues long. The CDR3 sequence is CASSLDRSNQPQHF. The CDR3 DNA sequence: TGTGCCAGCAGCTTGGACAGGAGCAATCAGCCCCAGCATTTT.

The chain links TRBV11-2 to TRBJ1-1, with D possibly TRBD1 on 5 matching bases. The V gene's germline CDR1 is SGHAT and CDR2 FQNNGV. The CDR3 runs to 14 residues. The ends were cut back, 1 base at V and 3 bases at J, with 9 bases in the middle. DNA of the CDR3: TGTGCCAGCAGCTTAGCCCCGGGACACACTGAAGCTTTCTTT. Translation: CASSLAPGHTEAFF. Together with reference TRBV11-2 and TRBJ1-1, the CDR3 gives the full variable domain: EAGVAQSPRYKIIEKRQSVAFWCNPISGHATLYWYQQILGQGPKLLIQFQNNGVVDDSQLPKDRFSAERLKGVDSTLKIQPAKLEDSAVYLCASSLAPGHTEAFFGQGTRLTVV.

This clone was seen a handful of times. The CDR3 nucleotides read TGTGCCAGCAGCCTGGGACGGATGAACACTGAAGCTTTCTTT. Its translation is CASSLGRMNTEAFF. The chain combines TRBV7-9 with TRBJ1-1; a possible D gene is TRBD1 (5 bases). This CDR3 has 14 residues. Germline V gives CDR1 SEHNR, CDR2 FQNEAQ (reference sequence). V shed 5 bases and J shed 0 bases, with 10 bases lying between them.

In this sample, this clone turned up a few times. This chain connects TRBV28 to TRBJ1-2; unclear D gene. There are 11 residues in the CDR3. CDR1 is MDHEN, CDR2 SYDVKM, per germline. V was shortened by 6 bases and J by 7 bases, with 9 bases between the two germline ends. This CDR3 is CASSLRSGYTF. The CDR3 DNA sequence: TGTGCCAGCAGCCTCCGAAGTGGCTACACCTTC.

The V and J genes are TRBV4-3 and TRBJ1-6, with no clear D. The germline V and J ends were trimmed by 1 base and 10 bases, with 14 bases remaining between them. This CDR3 is 15 amino acids long. CDR1 LGHNA and CDR2 YSLEER come from the germline V gene. The CDR3 DNA follows: TGCGCCAGCAGCCAAGGCGGGGTCTTTGGGTCACCCCTCCACTTT. Its translation: CASSQGGVFGSPLHF.

This clone was counted a few times. The gene calls are TRBV18 and TRBJ2-7; TRBD1 matches 9 bases. CDR3 size: 15 residues. Germline V gene data show CDR1 as KGHSH and CDR2 as LQKENI. The junction had 5 bases not matched to a gene; V was cut back by 0 bases and J by 5 bases. CDR3 protein: CASSPPITGGHEQYF. The CDR3 DNA reads TGTGCCAGCTCACCACCAATCACAGGGGGCCACGAGCAGTACTTC.

This clone was counted a few times. This chain connects TRBV4-1 to TRBJ1-2; TRBD1 agrees at 7 bases. Looked up from germline, CDR1 is MGHRA and CDR2 is YSYEKL. The CDR3 length is 16 residues. After removal of 0 bases from V and 2 bases from J, the junction contained 6 bases not matched to a gene. CDR3 region: CASSQDLTGRNYGYTF. The CDR3 bases are TGCGCCAGCAGCCAAGATCTGACAGGGCGGAACTATGGCTACACCTTC.

The chain couples TRBV7-9 to TRBJ2-7, with D perhaps matching TRBD1 or TRBD2 (5 bases each). The CDR3 totals 11 residues. Trimming removed 4 bases from V and 5 bases from J, with 6 bases in between. Germline V gene sequence: CDR1 SEHNR, CDR2 FQNEAQ (reference sequence). The CDR3, as DNA: TGTGCCAGCAGCTGGGGACACGAGCAGTACTTC. Translating it yields CASSWGHEQYF.

In DNA, the CDR3 is TGTGCCACCAGCCGACGTAGCGGGGGGCGAGACAATGAGCAGTTCTTC. Translated, it gives CATSRRSGGRDNEQFF. The rearrangement uses TRBV15 and TRBJ2-1; 10 positions match TRBD2. Germline V lookup: CDR1 LNHNV, CDR2 YYDKDF (reference sequence). V gave up 5 bases and J gave up 5 bases; unmatched junction bases: 9. This CDR3 spans 16 amino acids. The entire variable domain, with the rest obtained from reference TRBV15 and TRBJ2-1, is as follows: DAMVIQNPRYQVTQFGKPVTLSCSQTLNHNVMYWYQQKSSQAPKLLFHYYDKDFNNEADTPDNFQSRRPNTSFCFLDIRSPGLGDTAMYLCATSRRSGGRDNEQFFGPGTRLTVL.

This rearrangement joins TRBV4-3 to TRBJ2-7; possibly TRBD2 for D (6 bases). The V gene's germline CDR1 is LGHNA and CDR2 YSLEER. There are 16 residues in the CDR3. V was pared by 4 bases and J by 0 bases, with 16 bases between. The CDR3 DNA sequence: TGCGCCAGCAGCCGCCAGACGGCGGGGAGCTCCTACGAGCAGTACTTC. Translation: CASSRQTAGSSYEQYF.

This rearrangement joins TRBV5-4 to TRBJ2-5, with a possible D match to TRBD1 (6 bases). The CDR3 is made up of 14 amino acids. The V end lost 4 bases, the J end lost 2 bases, and 12 bases lay between the germline ends. Per germline, CDR1 SGHNT and CDR2 YYREEE (reference sequence). CDR3 sequence (DNA): TGTGCCAGCAGCCTAGGGGGACCACAAGAGACCCAGTACTTC. It is translated as CASSLGGPQETQYF.

The chain links TRBV28 to TRBJ1-2; TRBD1 aligns across 7 bases. Per germline, CDR1 MDHEN and CDR2 SYDVKM. Losses at the gene ends were 5 bases for V and 3 bases for J; bases not matched to a gene: 9. The CDR3 consists of 15 residues. CDR3 nucleotides: TGTGCCAGCAGTCCACAGGACAGGACCTACTATGGCTACACCTTC. Translated, it gives CASSPQDRTYYGYTF.

V usage is TRBV25-1 and J usage is TRBJ2-7; perhaps TRBD1 as D (6 bases). The CDR3 is 13 residues long. CDR1 is MGHDK and CDR2 is SYGVNS in the germline V gene. V lost 5 bases to trimming and J lost 4 bases, with 12 bases between them. The CDR3: CASSPTGTYEQYF. The CDR3, as DNA: TGTGCCAGCAGTCCAACAGGGACGTACGAGCAGTACTTC.

This chain joins TRBV7-2 and TRBJ2-7, with TRBD1 as a possible D gene (6 bases). Trimming cost V 1 base and J 4 bases, with 26 bases left between them. The germline V gene has CDR1 SGHTA and CDR2 FQGNSA. CDR3 length: 19 residues. This chain's CDR3 is CASSLVGVSQGSPSYEQYF. CDR3 nucleotides: TGTGCCAGCAGCTTAGTGGGGGTATCTCAGGGGTCCCCCTCTTACGAGCAGTACTTC. Full variable domain (missing parts from reference TRBV7-2 and TRBJ2-7): GAGVSQSPSNKVTEKGKDVELRCDPISGHTALYWYRQSLGQGLEFLIYFQGNSAPDKSGLPSDRFSAERTGGSVSTLTIQRTQQEDSAVYLCASSLVGVSQGSPSYEQYFGPGTRLTVT.